What follows are 17 T cell receptor beta chains derived from one specimen sequenced in a study of blood T cell repertoires in COVID-19. Sequencing was performed with immunoSEQ multiplex PCR; in TCRdb, only in-frame clones are kept and a portion is missing. The sample has around 320,000 clones, roughly 90% seen once; the top ten hold roughly 3.9%. Material for sequencing was PBMCs or T cells enriched from blood (not recorded which). All receptors come from a woman in her 30s who had been exposed to COVID-19.

The V and J genes are TRBV25-1 and TRBJ1-1, with D unclear. CDR1 is MGHDK, CDR2 SYGVNS, per germline. The CDR3 loop spans 13 amino acids. Trimming removed 7 bases from V and 2 bases from J, with 11 bases in between. CDR3 nucleotide sequence: TGTGCCAGCATTTCCAGAATAAACACTGAAGCTTTCTTT. Translating it yields CASISRINTEAFF. Drawing the rest from reference TRBV25-1 and TRBJ1-1, the complete variable domain is EADIYQTPRYLVIGTGKKITLECSQTMGHDKMYWYQQDPGMELHLIHYSYGVNSTEKGDLSSESTVSRIRTEHFPLTLESARPSHTSQYLCASISRINTEAFFGQGTRLTVV.

The chain carries TRBV28 and TRBJ1-6, with D tentatively TRBD1 (6 bases). The CDR3 sequence is 19 residues long. The ends were cut back, 4 bases at V and 5 bases at J, with 24 bases in the middle. Germline-derived CDR1 and CDR2 are MDHEN and SYDVKM. CDR3 region: CASSSGTIQTYNDNSPLHF. Written as DNA, the CDR3 is TGTGCCAGCAGTTCAGGGACAATACAAACGTATAATGATAATTCACCCCTCCACTTT.

The V and J genes are TRBV2 and TRBJ1-4; D gene unclear. The CDR3 extends over 15 amino acids. CDR1 is SNHLY, CDR2 FYNNEI, per germline. Trimming shortened V by 2 bases and J by 0 bases, and 7 bases separated the two germline ends. Written as DNA, the CDR3 is TGTGCCAGCAGTGAACAGGCCACAACTAATGAAAAACTGTTTTTT. Amino acid sequence: CASSEQATTNEKLFF.

The chain combines TRBV29-1 with TRBJ2-7; D is perhaps TRBD1 (5 bases). There are 16 residues in the CDR3. Trimming took 6 bases from V and 3 from J, leaving 24 bases between them. From germline, CDR1 is SQVTM and CDR2 ANQGSEA. CDR3 bases: TGCAGCGTCACCGCCCCTTCCGCGACAGCCAACTACGAGCAGTACTTC. It is translated as CSVTAPSATANYEQYF.

V is TRBV7-7 and J is TRBJ1-3, with 7 bases fitting TRBD1. The CDR3 consists of 17 residues. J gave up 0 bases and V 1 base, and 6 bases lay outside the gene matches. CDR1 and CDR2 (germline): SSHAT, FNYEAQ (reference sequence). The CDR3 DNA is TGTGCCAGCAGCTTAGATCGGGACAGCTTCTCTGGAAACACCATATATTTT. This sequence encodes CASSLDRDSFSGNTIYF.

This chain joins TRBV25-1 and TRBJ1-4; TRBD1 matches 9 bases. Trimming at V came to 2 bases and at J to 8 bases, leaving 6 bases not matched to a gene. The germline V gene has CDR1 MGHDK and CDR2 SYGVNS. The CDR3 runs 15 residues. CDR3 nucleotide sequence: TGTGCCAGCAGTGAAGGACAGGGGATTAGAGAAAAACTGTTTTTT. It encodes CASSEGQGIREKLFF.

The gene calls are TRBV5-1 and TRBJ1-1; no clear D. Germline V gene sequence: CDR1 SGHRS, CDR2 YFSETQ. The CDR3 runs 14 residues. With 4 bases removed from V and 4 bases from J, the gap between germline ends came to 14 bases. Here the CDR3 reads CASSPAGKGTEAFF. CDR3 nucleotide sequence: TGCGCCAGCAGCCCGGCCGGGAAAGGCACTGAAGCTTTCTTT.

The V and J genes are TRBV4-2 and TRBJ1-2; no definite D call. V was clipped by 4 bases and J by 3 bases, with 12 bases between them. This CDR3 region has 14 residues. Per germline, CDR1 LGHNA and CDR2 YNFKEQ. CDR3 residues: CASSLGDQHYGYTF. Here the CDR3 DNA reads TGTGCCAGCAGCCTCGGAGACCAACACTATGGCTACACCTTC.

The chain links TRBV19 to TRBJ1-6; no definite D call. The CDR3 runs to 16 residues. Trimming took 5 bases from V and 0 from J, leaving 11 bases between them. From germline, CDR1 is LNHDA and CDR2 SQIVND (reference sequence). The CDR3, as DNA: TGTGCCAGTAGTCTCACCCCGAGCTCCTATAATTCACCCCTCCACTTT. It yields the protein CASSLTPSSYNSPLHF.

V usage is TRBV18 and J usage is TRBJ1-1; D unclear. Trimming left V 8 bases short and J 6 bases short, with 22 bases between. The CDR3 contains 15 residues. Germline values: CDR1 KGHSH, CDR2 LQKENI. CDR3 DNA: TGTGCCAGCCGTCCAGATTATCAGTTTCGGGCTGAAGCTTTCTTT. This sequence encodes CASRPDYQFRAEAFF.

This chain joins TRBV4-1 and TRBJ2-4; tentatively, D is TRBD1 (5 bases). V lost 5 bases and J lost 5, with 13 bases in between. Germline V gene sequence: CDR1 MGHRA, CDR2 YSYEKL. The CDR3 is made up of 14 amino acids. CDR3 DNA: TGCGCCAGCAGCTCACAGGCTATCCAAAACATTCAGTACTTC. The encoded protein is CASSSQAIQNIQYF.

The rearrangement uses TRBV4-1 and TRBJ2-4; weak D call: TRBD2 (7 bases). Germline V gives CDR1 MGHRA, CDR2 YSYEKL. The length of the CDR3 is 18 residues. Trimming stripped 2 bases from V and 5 bases from J, with 22 bases between. The CDR3 sequence is CASSQRGAGVGPENIQYF. The DNA for the CDR3 is TGCGCCAGCAGCCAACGGGGGGCGGGGGTAGGCCCTGAAAACATTCAGTACTTC.

The chain joins TRBV19 to TRBJ2-2; the match to TRBD1 covers 9 bases. The CDR3 totals 16 residues. Germline-derived CDR1 and CDR2 are LNHDA and SQIVND (reference sequence). Trimming at V came to 5 bases and at J to 7 bases, leaving 11 bases not matched to a gene. The CDR3 region is CASSYQGQGAGGELFF. CDR3 coding DNA: TGTGCCAGTAGTTATCAGGGACAGGGAGCGGGCGGGGAGCTGTTTTTT.

The chain links TRBV7-2 to TRBJ1-6, with 10 bases lining up with TRBD1. CDR1 and CDR2 from the germline V gene are SGHTA and FQGNSA. CDR3 size: 14 residues. V lost 8 bases and J lost 7; bases outside the gene matches: 5. CDR3 nucleotides: TGTGCCAGCGGGGACAGGGGAGGAAATTCACCCCTCCACTTT. Translation gives CASGDRGGNSPLHF.

V usage is TRBV5-1 and J usage is TRBJ1-6; a weak D match, TRBD1 (6 bases). CDR3 size: 15 residues. Germline lookup yields CDR1 SGHRS and CDR2 YFSETQ. Trimming left V 0 bases short and J 10 bases short, with 14 bases between. In nucleotides, the CDR3 is TGCGCCAGCAGCTTGGCAGGCAGGGGAAGGTCACCCCTCCACTTT. Its translation: CASSLAGRGRSPLHF.

The V and J genes are TRBV6-5 and TRBJ2-5; 10 bases agree with TRBD2. From germline, CDR1 is MNHEY and CDR2 SVGAGI. V trimming: 0 bases; J trimming: 5 bases; junction bases outside the gene matches: 3. The CDR3 sequence is 15 residues long. The CDR3 DNA follows: TGTGCCAGCAGTTACTCCTCTAGCGGGGGTGAGACCCAGTACTTC. It encodes CASSYSSSGGETQYF.

The rearrangement links TRBV27 to TRBJ1-6, with D tentatively TRBD1 (5 bases). V shed 2 bases and J shed 10 bases, with 9 bases lying between them. This CDR3 is 13 amino acids long. Germline assignment: CDR1 MNHEY and CDR2 SMNVEV (reference sequence). CDR3: CASSLRGSSPLHF. The CDR3 DNA sequence: TGTGCCAGCAGTTTAAGGGGTAGCTCACCCCTCCACTTT.